This section outlines one T cell receptor beta chain sequence together with its context. Its antigen is not known. The PCR had 60 Vbeta and 13 Jbeta primers. Some clones are missing from TCRdb's copy, which holds only in-frame ones; the method was immunoSEQ multiplex PCR. The data show under 200,000 clones, with 80% to 85% seen just once and less than 2.5% held by the top ten. The CDR3 length is 13 residues. CDR1 and CDR2 (germline): MGHRA, YSYEKL. The V gene lost 2 bases and the J gene lost 5 bases, with 8 bases spanning the gap. The record originates from a study of cytomegalovirus exposure and HLA in healthy donors. At the level of the study: Genetic ancestry analysis placed about 80% of the 300 to 400 donors that were genotyped in the Caucasian-associated cluster.

Study-wide results and limits: Across donors, sequencing depth was assumed by presence/absence analyses to be roughly uniform. The authors considered a cluster of highly shared sequence variants likely to be a sequencing artifact. CMV antigen specificity of a few CMV-associated chains was confirmed in vitro.

Sequencing used PBMCs. The clonotype originates from a male donor in good health and CMV-seronegative. The chain has TRBV4-1 and TRBJ2-3; no firm D call. CDR3 amino acids: CASSQISGDTQYF. CDR3 nucleotides: TGCGCCAGCAGCCAAATTTCGGGAGATACGCAGTATTTT.